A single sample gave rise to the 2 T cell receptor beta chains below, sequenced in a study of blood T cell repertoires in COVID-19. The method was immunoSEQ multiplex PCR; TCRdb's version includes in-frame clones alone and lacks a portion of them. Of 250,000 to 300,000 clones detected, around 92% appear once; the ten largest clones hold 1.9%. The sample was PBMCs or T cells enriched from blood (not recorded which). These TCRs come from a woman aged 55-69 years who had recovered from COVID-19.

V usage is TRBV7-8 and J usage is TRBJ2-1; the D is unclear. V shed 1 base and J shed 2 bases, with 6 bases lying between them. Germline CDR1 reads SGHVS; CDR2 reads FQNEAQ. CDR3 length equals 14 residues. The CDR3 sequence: CASSLGPTYNEQFF. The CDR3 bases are TGTGCCAGCAGCTTAGGGCCCACCTACAATGAGCAGTTCTTC.

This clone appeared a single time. The chain's CDR3 is CASSFHRDRNTEAFF. The CDR3 DNA follows: TGTGCCAGCAGCTTCCACCGGGACAGGAACACTGAAGCTTTCTTT. The rearrangement links TRBV7-9 to TRBJ1-1; 7 nucleotides match TRBD1. V shed 3 bases, J shed 1 base, and the junction held 5 bases outside the gene matches. Germline values: CDR1 SEHNR, CDR2 FQNEAQ (reference sequence). This CDR3 comprises 15 residues.